Below, 22 T cell receptor beta chains from the same sample are listed, as sequenced in a study of cytomegalovirus exposure and HLA in healthy donors. PCR amplification relied on 60 Vbeta primers (plus 13 Jbeta primers). Sequenced by immunoSEQ multiplex PCR; TCRdb stores in-frame clones only, minus some. The table includes 150,000 to 200,000 clones, roughly 86% detected once. Specimen: PBMCs. These TCRs come from a woman aged 18-29 years in good health and CMV-seronegative.

This chain links TRBV10-1 with TRBJ1-6; 8 bases are shared with TRBD1. The ends lost 10 bases at V and 7 bases at J; junction bases unmatched: 6. CDR3 length: 13 residues. Germline assignment: CDR1 WNHNN and CDR2 SYGVQD (reference sequence). This CDR3 reads CATSGTGNSPLHF. The CDR3 coding sequence is TGCGCCACCAGCGGGACAGGAAATTCACCCCTCCACTTT.

A single count supports this clone. The chain is built from TRBV7-2 and TRBJ2-7; no firm D call. Trimming shortened V by 3 bases and J by 0 bases, and 6 bases separated the two germline ends. Looked up from germline, CDR1 is SGHTA and CDR2 is FQGNSA. The CDR3 covers 13 residues. As DNA, the CDR3 is TGTGCCAGCAGCTTCGCCAGCTCCTACGAGCAGTACTTC. This codes for CASSFASSYEQYF.

The chain uses TRBV25-1 and TRBJ2-2, with unresolved D. The CDR3 is made up of 15 amino acids. Between the trimmed V and J ends, which lost 4 bases and 3 bases, there was a span of 12 bases. Germline V gives CDR1 MGHDK, CDR2 SYGVNS. The CDR3 DNA reads as TGTGCCAGCAGTGCAAACGGGTTGGACACCGGGGAGCTGTTTTTT. Amino acids: CASSANGLDTGELFF.

This clone was observed once. This chain uses TRBV18 with TRBJ1-1; a weak D match, TRBD1 (6 bases). This CDR3 is built from 14 residues. The germline V gene has CDR1 KGHSH and CDR2 LQKENI. V lost 6 bases and J 1 base, leaving 12 bases between the germline ends. The CDR3 DNA sequence: TGTGCCAGCTCCGGACAGAGAAAGAACACTGAAGCTTTCTTT. Protein sequence: CASSGQRKNTEAFF.

The chain couples TRBV11-3 to TRBJ2-2; D is ambiguous. The germline V gene has CDR1 SGHNT and CDR2 YENEEA. V lost 1 base to trimming and J lost 2 bases, with 8 bases between them. There are 15 residues in the CDR3. The CDR3 sequence is CASSLGATNTGELFF. CDR3 nucleotide sequence: TGTGCCAGCAGCTTAGGGGCAACCAACACCGGGGAGCTGTTTTTT.

V usage is TRBV11-2 and J usage is TRBJ2-7, with no clear D. V lost 4 bases and J 0 bases, leaving 13 bases between the germline ends. Germline V gene data show CDR1 as SGHAT and CDR2 as FQNNGV. This CDR3 spans 15 amino acids. The CDR3 region is CASSSTTWSSYEQYF. The DNA for the CDR3 is TGTGCCAGCAGCTCGACCACATGGAGCTCCTACGAGCAGTACTTC.

The V gene is TRBV9, the J gene TRBJ2-3; TRBD2 matches 13 bases. The J segment lost 2 bases and the V segment lost 3 bases, leaving 3 bases of the junction unmatched. Germline values: CDR1 SGDLS, CDR2 YYNGEE. The CDR3 runs 16 residues. This CDR3 is CASSAGLAGATDTQYF. CDR3 coding DNA: TGTGCCAGCAGCGCCGGACTAGCGGGGGCCACAGATACGCAGTATTTT.

The chain couples TRBV7-9 to TRBJ2-3; TRBD1 aligns across 7 bases. V shed 5 bases, J shed 1 base, and the junction held 3 bases outside the gene matches. CDR3 length equals 14 residues. The V gene's germline CDR1 is SEHNR and CDR2 FQNEAQ (reference sequence). CDR3 residues: CASSPTGRTDTQYF. CDR3 DNA: TGTGCCAGCAGCCCGACAGGGCGCACAGATACGCAGTATTTT.

The gene calls are TRBV6-1 and TRBJ2-7; 8 bases match TRBD2. This CDR3 spans 13 amino acids. Germline assignment: CDR1 MNHNS and CDR2 SASEGT. V lost 7 bases to trimming and J lost 4 bases; unmatched junction nucleotides: 6. Here the CDR3 reads CASTQLAGYEQYF. The CDR3 DNA is TGTGCCAGCACGCAGCTAGCGGGTTACGAGCAGTACTTC.

In DNA, the CDR3 is TGTGCCAGCACTTCTAGACAGGGGCTTGAAGCTTTCTTT. Its translation is CASTSRQGLEAFF. The rearrangement uses TRBV7-2 and TRBJ1-1; 8 bases match TRBD1. The CDR3 spans 13 residues. V trimming: 7 bases; J trimming: 7 bases; junction bases outside the gene matches: 8. Germline assignment: CDR1 SGHTA and CDR2 FQGNSA.

The CDR3 region has the DNA TGTGCCAGCAGTTACGGGCTAGCGGGAGGGGTTGAGCAGTTCTTC. The encoded protein is CASSYGLAGGVEQFF. The chain links TRBV6-5 to TRBJ2-1, with 12 bases aligning to TRBD2. The CDR3 has 15 residues. With 2 bases clipped from V and 9 bases from J, the junction kept 5 bases outside the gene matches. Germline CDR1 and CDR2: MNHEY and SVGAGI.

V is TRBV5-4 and J is TRBJ1-2; TRBD1 is a possible D gene (5 bases). Germline CDR1 SGHNT, CDR2 YYREEE (reference sequence). V was clipped by 2 bases and J by 13 bases, with 15 bases between them. This CDR3 is 12 amino acids long. This CDR3 is CASSFSGAWSTF. CDR3 in DNA: TGTGCCAGCAGCTTTAGTGGGGCCTGGAGCACCTTC. Variable domain in full (rest from reference TRBV5-4 and TRBJ1-2): ETGVTQSPTHLIKTRGQQVTLRCSSQSGHNTVSWYQQALGQGPQFIFQYYREEENGRGNFPPRFSGLQFPNYSSELNVNALELDDSALYLCASSFSGAWSTFGSGTRLTVV.

The J gene is TRBJ2-2, the V gene TRBV5-4; TRBD1 agrees at 7 bases. V was clipped by 0 bases and J by 6 bases; unmatched bases: 8. Germline CDR1 is SGHNT and CDR2 is YYREEE (reference sequence). CDR3 length: 16 residues. The CDR3 DNA is TGTGCCAGCAGCTTGGGGGGAAAGGGGGCGGCCGGGGAGCTGTTTTTT. Amino acids: CASSLGGKGAAGELFF.

V usage is TRBV30 and J usage is TRBJ1-3, with a weak D call TRBD1 (5 bases). CDR3 length: 15 amino acids. From germline, CDR1 is GTSNPN and CDR2 SVGIG (reference sequence). Trimming removed 4 bases at V and 2 bases at J, with 15 bases between. Here the CDR3 DNA reads TGTGCCTGGAAGCGGGGACGCCTCCCTGGAAACACCATATATTTT. Translation gives CAWKRGRLPGNTIYF.

The chain uses TRBV25-1 and TRBJ1-3; D is unclear. Germline V lookup: CDR1 MGHDK, CDR2 SYGVNS. V lost 5 bases, J lost 4 bases, and 12 bases lay in between. The length of the CDR3 is 14 residues. This CDR3 reads CASSTRLEGNTIYF. CDR3 coding DNA: TGTGCCAGCAGTACAAGACTGGAGGGAAACACCATATATTTT.

This chain uses TRBV27 with TRBJ2-1; tentative D call: TRBD2 (6 bases). Germline V gene sequence: CDR1 MNHEY, CDR2 SMNVEV (reference sequence). This CDR3 comprises 15 residues. Deletions cut 4 bases from V and 7 bases from J, with 17 bases between. The CDR3 region is CASSSGTSGWNEQFF. Here the CDR3 DNA reads TGTGCCAGCAGTTCCGGGACCAGCGGGTGGAATGAGCAGTTCTTC.

The rearrangement links TRBV6-5 to TRBJ1-5; TRBD1 is a possible D gene (5 bases). This CDR3 is 15 amino acids long. Germline V gene sequence: CDR1 MNHEY, CDR2 SVGAGI. V was cut by 0 bases and J by 1 base, with 7 bases left in between. Here the CDR3 reads CASSYSGQSNQPQHF. Here the CDR3 DNA reads TGTGCCAGCAGTTACTCGGGGCAGAGCAATCAGCCCCAGCATTTT.

This rearrangement joins TRBV4-3 to TRBJ1-2; the match to TRBD1 covers 9 bases. Per the germline V gene, CDR1 is LGHNA and CDR2 is YSLEER. V trimming: 2 bases; J trimming: 7 bases; junction bases outside the gene matches: 5. This CDR3 has 14 residues. CDR3 sequence reads: CASSQSTGGGGYTF. The CDR3, as DNA: TGCGCCAGCAGCCAATCTACAGGGGGCGGTGGCTACACCTTC.

The genes are TRBV4-1 and TRBJ2-4; 11 positions agree with TRBD1. Germline loops: CDR1 MGHRA, CDR2 YSYEKL. V shed 3 bases and J 9 bases; nucleotides not matched to a gene: 10. The CDR3 covers 16 residues. CDR3 bases: TGCGCCAGCAGCCAGCCACGGACAGGGGGCCTGGGCATTCAGTACTTC. Protein product: CASSQPRTGGLGIQYF.

The chain combines TRBV2 with TRBJ2-7; 9 bases are shared with TRBD1. CDR1 SNHLY and CDR2 FYNNEI come from the germline V gene. The J segment lost 7 bases and the V segment lost 6 bases, leaving 7 bases of the junction unmatched. The CDR3 has 13 residues. The CDR3, as DNA: TGTGCCAGCAGACAGGGGGCCACCGGGGAGCAGTACTTC. Translation: CASRQGATGEQYF.

A word on this clone: Within the sample, other DNA sequences also encode this same CDR3. The chain uses TRBV7-2 and TRBJ1-1; 8 nucleotides align to TRBD1. This CDR3 spans 14 amino acids. Germline V lookup: CDR1 SGHTA, CDR2 FQGNSA. Unmatched junction bases numbered 4, after V lost 3 bases and J lost 4 bases. The CDR3 sequence: CASSFTTGGTEAFF. For the CDR3, the DNA is TGTGCCAGCAGCTTCACCACAGGGGGCACTGAAGCTTTCTTT.

The V and J genes are TRBV6-5 and TRBJ1-1; D call uncertain. CDR1 and CDR2 from the germline V gene are MNHEY and SVGAGI. Trimming removed 6 bases at V and 3 bases at J, with 8 bases between. The length of the CDR3 is 12 residues. Here the CDR3 reads CASREVYTEAFF. Here the CDR3 DNA reads TGTGCCAGCAGGGAGGTTTACACTGAAGCTTTCTTT.